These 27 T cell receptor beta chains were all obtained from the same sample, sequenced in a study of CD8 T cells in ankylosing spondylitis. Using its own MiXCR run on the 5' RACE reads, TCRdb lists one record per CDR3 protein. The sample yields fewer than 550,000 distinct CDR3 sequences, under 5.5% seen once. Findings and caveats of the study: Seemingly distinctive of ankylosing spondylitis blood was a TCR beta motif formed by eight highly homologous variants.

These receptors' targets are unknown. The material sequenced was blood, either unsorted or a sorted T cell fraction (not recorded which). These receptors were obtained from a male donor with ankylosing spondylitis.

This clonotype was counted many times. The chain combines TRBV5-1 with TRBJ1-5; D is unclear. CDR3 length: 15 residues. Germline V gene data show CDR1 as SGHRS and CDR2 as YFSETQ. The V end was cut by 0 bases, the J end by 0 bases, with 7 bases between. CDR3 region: CASSLGDNSNQPQHF. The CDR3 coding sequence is TGCGCCAGCAGCTTGGGTGATAATAGCAATCAGCCCCAGCATTTT.

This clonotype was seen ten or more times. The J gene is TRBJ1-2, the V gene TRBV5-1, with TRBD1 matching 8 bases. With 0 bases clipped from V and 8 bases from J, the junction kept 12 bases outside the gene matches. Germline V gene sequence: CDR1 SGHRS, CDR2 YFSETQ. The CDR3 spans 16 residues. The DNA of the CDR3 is TGCGCCAGCAGCTTGGGTATGGAAGGGACAGGAAGCGGCTACACCTTC. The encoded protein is CASSLGMEGTGSGYTF.

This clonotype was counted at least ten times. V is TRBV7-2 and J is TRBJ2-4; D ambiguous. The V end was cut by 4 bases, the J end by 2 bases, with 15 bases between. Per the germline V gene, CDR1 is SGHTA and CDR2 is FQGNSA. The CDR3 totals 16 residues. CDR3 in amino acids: CASSSWGALSKNIQYF. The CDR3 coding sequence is TGTGCCAGCAGCTCATGGGGTGCTCTATCCAAAAACATTCAGTACTTC.

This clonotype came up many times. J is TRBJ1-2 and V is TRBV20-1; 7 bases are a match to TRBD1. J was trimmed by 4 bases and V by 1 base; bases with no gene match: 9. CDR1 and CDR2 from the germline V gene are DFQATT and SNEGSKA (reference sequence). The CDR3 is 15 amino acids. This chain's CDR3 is CSARVRDSKFYGYTF. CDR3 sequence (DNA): TGCAGTGCTAGAGTTCGGGACAGTAAATTCTATGGCTACACCTTC.

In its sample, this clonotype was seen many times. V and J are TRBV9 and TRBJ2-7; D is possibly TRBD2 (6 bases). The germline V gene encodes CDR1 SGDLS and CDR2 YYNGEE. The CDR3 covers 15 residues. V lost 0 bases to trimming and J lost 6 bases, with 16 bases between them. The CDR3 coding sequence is TGTGCCAGCAGCGTAGCTGGTTGGGGGGATGGCGAGCAGTACTTC. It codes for CASSVAGWGDGEQYF.

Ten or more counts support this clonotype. CDR3: CASSQEGTGASNEQFF. CDR3 nucleotide sequence: TGCGCCAGCAGCCAAGAAGGGACAGGGGCTTCCAATGAGCAGTTCTTC. V gene TRBV4-3 combines with J gene TRBJ2-1; 10 positions match TRBD1. Germline-derived CDR1 and CDR2 are LGHNA and YSLEER. The CDR3 sequence is 16 residues long. V lost 0 bases, J lost 6 bases, and 5 bases stayed unmatched.

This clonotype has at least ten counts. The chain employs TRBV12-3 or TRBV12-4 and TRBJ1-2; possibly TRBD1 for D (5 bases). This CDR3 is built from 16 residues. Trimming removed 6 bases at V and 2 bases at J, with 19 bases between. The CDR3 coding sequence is TGTGCCAGCAGCCGAAACCCAGGGTCAGGCAACTATGGCTACACCTTC. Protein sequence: CASSRNPGSGNYGYTF.

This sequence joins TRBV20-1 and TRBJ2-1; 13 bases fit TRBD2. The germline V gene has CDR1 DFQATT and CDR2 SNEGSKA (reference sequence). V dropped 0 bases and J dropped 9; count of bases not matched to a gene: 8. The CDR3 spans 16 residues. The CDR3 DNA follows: TGCAGTGCTAGAGACCCCACTAGCGGGAGGGATCCTGAGCAGTTCTTC. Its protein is CSARDPTSGRDPEQFF.

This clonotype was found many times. In nucleotides, the CDR3 is TGCAGTGCTAGAGTCGCCCGACAGGGCGAGGGCTACACCTTC. Amino acids: CSARVARQGEGYTF. The J gene is TRBJ1-2, the V gene TRBV20-1, with TRBD1 matching over 7 bases. The germline gives CDR1 DFQATT, CDR2 SNEGSKA (reference sequence). Trimming took 1 base from V and 8 from J; bases not matched to a gene: 10. CDR3 length: 14 amino acids.

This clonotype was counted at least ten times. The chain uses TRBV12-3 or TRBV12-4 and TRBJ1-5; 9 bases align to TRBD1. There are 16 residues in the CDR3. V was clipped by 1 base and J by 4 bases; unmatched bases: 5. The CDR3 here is CASSLERGQGNQPQHF. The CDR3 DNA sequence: TGTGCCAGCAGTTTAGAACGCGGACAGGGGAATCAGCCCCAGCATTTT.

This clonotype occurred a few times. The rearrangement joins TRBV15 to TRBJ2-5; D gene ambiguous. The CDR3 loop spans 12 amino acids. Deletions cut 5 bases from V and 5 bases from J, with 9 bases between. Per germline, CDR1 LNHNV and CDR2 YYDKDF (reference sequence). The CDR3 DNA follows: TGTGCCACCAGCCCACCCCGGGAGACCCAGTACTTC. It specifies CATSPPRETQYF.

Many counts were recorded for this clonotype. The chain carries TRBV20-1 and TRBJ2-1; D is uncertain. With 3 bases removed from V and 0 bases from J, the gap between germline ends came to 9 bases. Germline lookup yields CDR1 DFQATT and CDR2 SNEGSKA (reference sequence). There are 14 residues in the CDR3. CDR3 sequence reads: CSASTRSSYNEQFF. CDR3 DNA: TGCAGTGCTAGTACCAGAAGCTCCTACAATGAGCAGTTCTTC.

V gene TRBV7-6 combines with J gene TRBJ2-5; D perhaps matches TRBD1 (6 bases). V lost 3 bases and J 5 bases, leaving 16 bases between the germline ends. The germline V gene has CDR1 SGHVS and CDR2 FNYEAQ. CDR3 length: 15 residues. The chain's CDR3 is CASSFVARGDETQYF. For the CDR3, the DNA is TGTGCCAGCAGCTTTGTAGCCAGGGGCGATGAGACCCAGTACTTC.

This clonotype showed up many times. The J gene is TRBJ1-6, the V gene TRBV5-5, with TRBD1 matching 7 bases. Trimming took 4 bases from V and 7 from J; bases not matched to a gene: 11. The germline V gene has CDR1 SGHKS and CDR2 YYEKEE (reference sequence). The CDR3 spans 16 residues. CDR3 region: CASSQDRPLGNSPLHF. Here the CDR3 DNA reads TGTGCCAGCAGCCAGGACAGGCCCCTGGGAAATTCACCCCTCCACTTT.

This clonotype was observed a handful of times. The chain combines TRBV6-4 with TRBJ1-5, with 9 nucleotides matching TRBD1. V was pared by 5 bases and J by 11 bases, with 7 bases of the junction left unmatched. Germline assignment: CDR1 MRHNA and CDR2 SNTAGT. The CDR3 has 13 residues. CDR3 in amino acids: CASSLDRGLSQHF. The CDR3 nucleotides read TGTGCCAGCAGTTTGGACAGGGGATTGTCCCAGCATTTT.

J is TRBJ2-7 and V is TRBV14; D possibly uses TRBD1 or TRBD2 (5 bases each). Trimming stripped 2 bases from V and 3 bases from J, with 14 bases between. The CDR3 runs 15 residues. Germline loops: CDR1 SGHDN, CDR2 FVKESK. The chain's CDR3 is CASSQSTGRFYEQYF. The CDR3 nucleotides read TGTGCCAGCAGCCAATCAACGGGACGGTTCTACGAGCAGTACTTC.

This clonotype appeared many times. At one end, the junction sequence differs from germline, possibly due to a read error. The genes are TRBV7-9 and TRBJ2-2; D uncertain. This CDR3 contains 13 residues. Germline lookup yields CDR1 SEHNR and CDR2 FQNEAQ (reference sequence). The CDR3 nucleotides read TGCGCCAGCAGCTTGGTAATCACCGGGGAGCTGTTTTTT. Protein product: CASSLVITGELFF. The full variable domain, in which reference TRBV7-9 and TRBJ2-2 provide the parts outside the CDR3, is DTGVSQNPRHKITKRGQNVTFRCDPISEHNRLYWYRQTLGQGPEFLTYFQNEAQLEKSRLLSDRFSAERPKGSFSTLEIQRTEQGDSAMYLCASSLVITGELFFGEGSRLTVL.

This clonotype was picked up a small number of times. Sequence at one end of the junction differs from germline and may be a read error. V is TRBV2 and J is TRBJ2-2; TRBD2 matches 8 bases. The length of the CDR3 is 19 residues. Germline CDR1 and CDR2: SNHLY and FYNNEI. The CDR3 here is CAISPEGPGLGSFNGELFF. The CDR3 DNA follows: TGTGCCATCAGTCCCGAAGGACCGGGACTAGGTAGTTTTAACGGGGAGCTGTTTTTT.

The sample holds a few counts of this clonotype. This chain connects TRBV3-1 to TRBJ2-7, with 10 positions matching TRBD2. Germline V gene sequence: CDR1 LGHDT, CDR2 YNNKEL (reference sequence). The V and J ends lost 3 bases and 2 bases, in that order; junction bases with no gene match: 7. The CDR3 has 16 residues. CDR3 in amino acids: CASSHQTSGRTYEQYF. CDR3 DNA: TGTGCCAGCAGCCACCAGACTAGCGGGCGCACCTACGAGCAGTACTTC.

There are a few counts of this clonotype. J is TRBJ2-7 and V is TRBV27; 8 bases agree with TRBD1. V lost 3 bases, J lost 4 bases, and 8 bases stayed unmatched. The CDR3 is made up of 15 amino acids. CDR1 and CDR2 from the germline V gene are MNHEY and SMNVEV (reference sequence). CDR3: CASSFVGTGWYEQYF. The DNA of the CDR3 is TGTGCCAGCAGTTTTGTAGGGACAGGATGGTACGAGCAGTACTTC.

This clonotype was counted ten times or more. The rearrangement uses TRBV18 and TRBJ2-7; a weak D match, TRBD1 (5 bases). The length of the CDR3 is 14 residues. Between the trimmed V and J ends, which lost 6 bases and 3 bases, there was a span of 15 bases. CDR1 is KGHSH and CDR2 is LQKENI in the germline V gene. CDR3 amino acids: CASSLGQGNYEQYF. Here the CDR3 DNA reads TGTGCCAGCTCGTTGGGGCAGGGAAACTACGAGCAGTACTTC.

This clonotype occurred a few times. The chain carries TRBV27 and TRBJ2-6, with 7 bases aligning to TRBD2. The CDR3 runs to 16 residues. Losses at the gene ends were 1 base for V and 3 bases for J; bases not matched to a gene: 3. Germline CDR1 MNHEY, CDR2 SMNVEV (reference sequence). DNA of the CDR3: TGTGCCAGCAGTTTATTGGGGGGGTTTGGGGCCAACGTCCTGACTTTC. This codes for CASSLLGGFGANVLTF.

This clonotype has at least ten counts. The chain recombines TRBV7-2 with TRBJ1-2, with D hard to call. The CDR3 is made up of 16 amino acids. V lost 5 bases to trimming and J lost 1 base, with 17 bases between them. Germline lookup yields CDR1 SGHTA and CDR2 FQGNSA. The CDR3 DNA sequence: TGTGCCAGCAGCCCAACCCCCCCGTCGGGTAACTATGGCTACACCTTC. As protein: CASSPTPPSGNYGYTF.

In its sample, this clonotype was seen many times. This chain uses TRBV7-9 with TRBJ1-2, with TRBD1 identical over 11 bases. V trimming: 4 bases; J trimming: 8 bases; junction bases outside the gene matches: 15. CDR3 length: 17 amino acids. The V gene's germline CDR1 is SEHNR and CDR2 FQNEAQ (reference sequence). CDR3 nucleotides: TGTGCCAGCAGCTCCCGACCGGGACAGGGGGTGACAAGAGGCTACACCTTC. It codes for CASSSRPGQGVTRGYTF.

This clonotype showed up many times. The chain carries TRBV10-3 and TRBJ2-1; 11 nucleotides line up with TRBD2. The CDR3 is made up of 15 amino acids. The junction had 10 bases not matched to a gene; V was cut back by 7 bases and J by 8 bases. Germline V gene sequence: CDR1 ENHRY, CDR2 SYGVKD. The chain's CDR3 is CAIMGIAGGMDEQFF. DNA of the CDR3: TGTGCCATCATGGGGATAGCGGGAGGGATGGATGAGCAGTTCTTC.

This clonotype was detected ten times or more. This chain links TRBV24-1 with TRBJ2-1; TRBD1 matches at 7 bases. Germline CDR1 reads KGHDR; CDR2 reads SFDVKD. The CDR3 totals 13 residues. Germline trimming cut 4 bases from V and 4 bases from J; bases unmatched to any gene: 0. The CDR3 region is CATSETGYNEQFF. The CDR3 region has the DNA TGTGCCACCAGTGAGACAGGGTACAATGAGCAGTTCTTC.

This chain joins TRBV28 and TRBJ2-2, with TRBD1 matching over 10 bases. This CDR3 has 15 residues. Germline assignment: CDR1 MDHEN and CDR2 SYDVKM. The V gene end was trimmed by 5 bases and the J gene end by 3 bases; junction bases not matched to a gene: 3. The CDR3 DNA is TGTGCCAGCAGTGGACAGGGGGGCGACACCGGGGAGCTGTTTTTT. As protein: CASSGQGGDTGELFF.